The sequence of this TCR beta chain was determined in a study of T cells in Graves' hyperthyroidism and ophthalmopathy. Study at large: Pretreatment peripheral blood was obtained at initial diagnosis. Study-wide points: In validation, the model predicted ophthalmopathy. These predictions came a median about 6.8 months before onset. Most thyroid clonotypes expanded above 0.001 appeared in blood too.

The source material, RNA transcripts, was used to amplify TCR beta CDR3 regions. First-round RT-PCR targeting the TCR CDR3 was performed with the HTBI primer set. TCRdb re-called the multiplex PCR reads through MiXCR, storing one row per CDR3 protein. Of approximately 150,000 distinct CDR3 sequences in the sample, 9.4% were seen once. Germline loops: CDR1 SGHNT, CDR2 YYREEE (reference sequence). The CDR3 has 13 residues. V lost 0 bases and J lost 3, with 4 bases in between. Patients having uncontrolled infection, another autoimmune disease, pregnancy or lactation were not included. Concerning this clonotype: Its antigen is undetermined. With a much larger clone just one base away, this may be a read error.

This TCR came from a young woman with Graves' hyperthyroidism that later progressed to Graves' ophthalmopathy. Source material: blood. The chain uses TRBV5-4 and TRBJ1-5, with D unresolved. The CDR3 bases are TGTGCCAGCAGCTTGGGGGACAATCAGCCCCAGCATTTT. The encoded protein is CASSLGDNQPQHF.